This TCR beta chain is drawn from a study of glioma-infiltrating T cells. Amplification of TCR alpha and beta CDR3 regions from RNA used iRepertoire nested multiplex PCR. MiXCR was run by TCRdb on the multiplex PCR reads, yielding one entry per CDR3 protein. The sample records about 380,000 distinct CDR3 sequences, less than 50% being singletons. This clonotype was counted between two and nine times. A junction boundary mismatches the germline segment, possibly from a read error. Per the germline V gene, CDR1 is MNHEY and CDR2 is SMNVEV (reference sequence). The CDR3 is made up of 13 amino acids. This TCR was recovered from a human donor with low-grade glioma or glioblastoma, undergoing nonglioma brain surgery, or in good health (not recorded which). Sequenced sample: glioma tissue, nonneoplastic brain tissue, or PBMCs (not recorded which). The chain is built from TRBV27 and TRBJ1-4; D is ambiguous. Here the CDR3 reads CASSLAGNEKLLF. Here the CDR3 DNA reads TGTGCCAGCAGTTTAGCTGGTAATGAAAAACTGCTTTTT.